This note documents a single T cell receptor beta chain sequence. Its antigen is currently not known. It has no much larger one-base neighbor in the sample; base qualities were not kept. Donors were healthy HIV-negative adults with no recently reported acute infections or vaccinations. Only Caucasian adults living in Nashville, Tennessee, USA were represented among the donors. CD4+ T cells were enriched by magnetic negative selection; naive cells were then positively selected on CD45RA, and the negative fraction formed the memory subset. After blood collection by leukapheresis, PBMCs were isolated using Ficoll-Histopaque density gradient centrifugation and then cryopreserved in the vapor phase of liquid nitrogen. Analytical flow cytometry was used to check the purity and quantity of every magnetically sorted T cell population. From each sorted fraction, genomic DNA was isolated and quantified by UV absorbance on a Nanodrop 2000c.

The record originates from a study of shared clonotypes between healthy human individuals (dated by TCRdb to between 2020 and 2021). Study-level background: Three men and two women, aged 18 to 49 years, made up the cohort. Libraries were prepared and TCR repertoires were sequenced by different laboratories using diverse techniques, in order to increase sequencing depth and limit assay-specific biases. To estimate repertoire size and how much clonotypes are shared between individuals, the study performed deep sequencing of blood TCR repertoires from roughly five healthy adults. Per donor, three plates each were used for CD4 naive and CD4 memory, two for CD8 naive, and one for CD8 memory. Per donor, leukapheresis produced somewhere between about 0.85 and 9.5 billion PBMCs.

V is pared back by 2 bases and J by 5 bases, with 15 bases lying between the germline termini. The germline V gene encodes CDR1 LGHNA and CDR2 YNFKEQ. Including the terminal cysteine and phenylalanine, the CDR3 comprises 15 residues. Only the CDR3 DNA is retained, 45 bases long and in frame from the first base. TCR CDR3 regions were amplified from genomic DNA by multiplex PCR using the deep immunoSEQ assay. Extracted genomic DNA from each cell subset was distributed evenly across all wells of several immunoSEQ 96-well plates, and each plate was treated as a replicate. For sorted subsets, about 210 ng of genomic DNA, equivalent to roughly 30,000 T cell genomes, went into each replicate PCR. Purified libraries were quantified with a Qubit 3.0 fluorometer, sized on a Bioanalyzer 2100, and re-quantified with the KAPA Library Quantification kit. Each immunoSEQ 96-well plate was sequenced on its own single-read 150-cycle Illumina NextSeq 550 flow cell. Processing in the source paper ran as follows. Because the immunoSEQ output held only junctional sequences and lacked quality scores, the filtering could not match the filtering applied to full-length reads. To assign V/J genes and CDR3, sequences were annotated using PyIR, a Python wrapper for IgBLAST v1.9, with IMGT germline references. Reads were filtered out if the reads had weak V/J assignments (E-value above 1e-6), no CDR3, stop codons, out-of-frame junctions, or ambiguous translated residues. V3J clonotypes were defined as sequences sharing an identical inferred V gene, J gene, and CDR3 amino acid sequence. Percentage overlap between repertoires was calculated by dividing the number of shared unique clonotypes by the size of the smaller repertoire. Repertoire richness was assessed with RTK rarefaction, the Chao1 estimator, and Recon v2.1 estimates of unobserved clonotypes. For all TCRbeta clonotypes obtained by the gDNA method from four donors, generation probabilities were computed with OLGA. TCRdb holds this immuneACCESS table with in-frame rearrangements only. Some clones are missing; in checked studies, unresolved V genes explain under half, and the rest has no known cause. The D gene and trimming were derived from the DNA, and the V and J assignments and clone size from that table. This sample comprises around 1.1 million clones, around three quarters of them detected only once. Roughly 0.55% of the sample is held by the ten biggest clonotypes.

Broader findings and caveats from the paper: Larger estimated clonotype richness was generally found for naive subsets than for memory subsets. Across several donors, roughly 5.4% of naive CD4, roughly 3.5% of naive CD8, around 2.5% of memory CD4, and under 0.45% of memory CD8 clonotypes were shared. Sampling was limited to blood, and TCR repertoires in tissue likely differ from TCR repertoires in blood. Pairwise subsampling led to the expectation that sequencing depth would affect the degree of clonotype sharing among donors. The genetic and exposure-history diversity represented was limited by the small number of donors. Compared with non-shared clonotypes, the clonotypes found in all four sorted-subset donors had higher generation probabilities. Incomplete sequencing was indicated by rarefaction of sorted-subset datasets, despite the large sequencing depth.

The rearranged chain carries TRBV4-2 and TRBJ1-1; there is no confident call for the D gene. This receptor was obtained from a man between 18 and 35 years old in good health. Some clones in this sample may be carry-over from other donors' samples. Sequenced input: memory CD4+ T cells from PBMCs. The sample's cell subset or site, from its label and the paper: CD45RA-negative fraction. The bases are TGTGCCAGCAGCCAAAGGGTTAATGGAGGGACTGAAGCTTTCTTT. It translates as CASSQRVNGGTEAFF.